These 15 T cell receptor beta chains were all obtained from the same sample, sequenced in a study of T cells in localized non-small cell lung cancer. Libraries were prepared by immunoSEQ multiplex PCR; TCRdb keeps only in-frame clonotypes and omits some of them. The profile covers some 2,000 clones, with 24% appearing a single time and about an eighth taken by the ten largest. The starting material was lung tumor tissue, obtained before any cancer treatment. The receptors here all came from a woman between 35 and 70 years old with stage II squamous cell lung carcinoma.

There are a few counts of this clone. The V call is TRBV11-3, the J call TRBJ1-3; 10 bases are shared with TRBD1. CDR1 is SGHNT and CDR2 is YENEEA in the germline V gene. The CDR3 covers 15 residues. Unmatched junction bases numbered 3, after V lost 3 bases and J lost 4 bases. This CDR3 is CASSLTGGGGNTIYF. DNA of the CDR3: TGTGCCAGCAGCTTGACAGGGGGCGGGGGAAACACCATATATTTT.

This clone has more than one count but fewer than ten. The gene calls are TRBV6-8 and TRBJ1-2; TRBD1 is a possible D gene (5 bases). The V gene lost 5 bases and the J gene lost 2 bases, with 18 bases spanning the gap. CDR1 MNHGY and CDR2 SAAAGT come from the germline V gene. The CDR3 contains 16 residues. The CDR3 DNA follows: TGTGCCAGCAGTGGGGCGAGAAAGGGCCTCAACTATGGCTACACCTTC. Translation: CASSGARKGLNYGYTF.

This clone was seen only a few times. V is TRBV6-8 and J is TRBJ2-1; TRBD2 matches 8 bases. The germline V gene encodes CDR1 MNHGY and CDR2 SAAAGT. V lost 7 bases and J lost 7; bases outside the gene matches: 6. This CDR3 spans 13 amino acids. The CDR3 nucleotides read TGTGCCAGCATTCGGGGGGGCAGTAATGAGCAGTTCTTC. Protein product: CASIRGGSNEQFF.

The chain employs TRBV6-8 and TRBJ1-1; 8 bases are shared with TRBD1. Unmatched junction bases numbered 4, after V lost 6 bases and J lost 4 bases. Germline CDR1 MNHGY, CDR2 SAAAGT. The CDR3 spans 13 residues. The CDR3 region has the DNA TGTGCCAGCAGCCGTGACAGGGGCACTGAAGCTTTCTTT. Its protein is CASSRDRGTEAFF.

The table lists this clone with a few counts. This sequence joins TRBV28 and TRBJ2-7; D possibly uses TRBD1 or TRBD2 (5 bases each). In germline, CDR1 is MDHEN, CDR2 SYDVKM. The V end was cut by 3 bases, the J end by 5 bases, with 11 bases between. The CDR3 consists of 13 residues. The CDR3 here is CASSLVEGNEQYF. CDR3 coding DNA: TGTGCCAGCAGTTTGGTAGAGGGGAACGAGCAGTACTTC.

Within the sample, this clone is large. This chain uses TRBV28 with TRBJ1-1, with TRBD1 matching 7 bases. Germline V lookup: CDR1 MDHEN, CDR2 SYDVKM. This CDR3 has 17 residues. J gave up 1 base and V 7 bases, and 15 bases lay outside the gene matches. CDR3 sequence reads: CASNPLGRGHRNTEAFF. In DNA, the CDR3 is TGTGCCAGCAACCCCCTGGGGAGGGGGCATAGGAACACTGAAGCTTTCTTT.

This clone rates as medium-sized (0.01 to 0.1%). This sequence joins TRBV11-3 and TRBJ2-1, with TRBD1 matching over 9 bases. The CDR3 has 14 residues. The V gene's germline CDR1 is SGHNT and CDR2 YENEEA. Germline trimming cut 8 bases from V and 4 bases from J; bases unmatched to any gene: 6. The CDR3 nucleotides are TGTGCCAGCTGTCGGGACAGGGTGTACAATGAGCAGTTCTTC. It translates to CASCRDRVYNEQFF.

The chain joins TRBV6-8 to TRBJ2-7, with 14 bases that match TRBD2. With V trimmed by 6 bases and J by 2 bases, 6 bases remained unmatched. Germline values: CDR1 MNHGY, CDR2 SAAAGT. This CDR3 contains 16 residues. The CDR3 DNA is TGTGCCAGCAGAGTTGGGACTAGCGGGAGCACCTACGAGCAGTACTTC. This gives the protein CASRVGTSGSTYEQYF.

The chain recombines TRBV6-8 with TRBJ2-1, with 9 nucleotides matching TRBD2. With V trimmed by 8 bases and J by 7 bases, 6 bases remained unmatched. CDR3 size: 13 residues. Per the germline V gene, CDR1 is MNHGY and CDR2 is SAAAGT. CDR3 protein: CASQLAGTNEQFF. The CDR3 region has the DNA TGTGCCAGCCAACTAGCGGGCACTAATGAGCAGTTCTTC.

This clone occurred a few times. The chain uses TRBV19 and TRBJ1-4, with D maybe TRBD1 (5 bases). V was pared by 4 bases and J by 7 bases, with 10 bases between. CDR1 and CDR2 from the germline V gene are LNHDA and SQIVND (reference sequence). The CDR3 spans 13 residues. This CDR3 reads CASSNLGGEKLFF. The CDR3 DNA reads TGTGCCAGTAGTAACCTGGGGGGTGAAAAACTGTTTTTT. Full variable domain (outside the CDR3, taken from reference TRBV19 and TRBJ1-4): DGGITQSPKYLFRKEGQNVTLSCEQNLNHDAMYWYRQDPGQGLRLIYYSQIVNDFQKGDIAEGYSVSREKKESFPLTVTSAQKNPTAFYLCASSNLGGEKLFFGSGTQLSVL.

The chain uses TRBV30 and TRBJ2-3; D gene uncertain. CDR3 size: 15 residues. Germline V lookup: CDR1 GTSNPN, CDR2 SVGIG (reference sequence). Trimming cost V 3 bases and J 2 bases, with 15 bases left between them. The CDR3 reads CAWRPVTVHTDTQYF. The CDR3 region has the DNA TGTGCCTGGAGGCCAGTAACAGTCCACACAGATACGCAGTATTTT.

This rearrangement joins TRBV5-1 to TRBJ2-1, with TRBD2 matching over 7 bases. The CDR3 is 15 residues long. Germline-derived CDR1 and CDR2 are SGHRS and YFSETQ. V shed 1 base and J 5 bases; nucleotides not matched to a gene: 6. DNA of the CDR3: TGCGCCAGCAGCTTGTCACTAGCGCCGAACAATGAGCAGTTCTTC. It encodes CASSLSLAPNNEQFF. The full variable domain, its missing parts supplied by reference TRBV5-1 and TRBJ2-1, is KAGVTQTPRYLIKTRGQQVTLSCSPISGHRSVSWYQQTPGQGLQFLFEYFSETQRNKGNFPGRFSGRQFSNSRSEMNVSTLELGDSALYLCASSLSLAPNNEQFFGPGTRLTVL.

This clone was seen only a few times. The chain employs TRBV30 and TRBJ1-5; the match to TRBD1 covers 7 bases. The CDR3 is 16 amino acids. Trimming cost V 2 bases and J 6 bases; bases outside gene matches: 13. CDR1 is GTSNPN and CDR2 is SVGIG in the germline V gene (reference sequence). CDR3 protein: CAWSTQGKGTSQPQHF. The CDR3 bases are TGTGCCTGGAGTACACAGGGGAAGGGGACAAGTCAGCCCCAGCATTTT.

V is TRBV19 and J is TRBJ1-4; D may be TRBD1 (5 bases). There are 14 residues in the CDR3. V lost 3 bases, J lost 4 bases, and 9 bases lay in between. Per the germline V gene, CDR1 is LNHDA and CDR2 is SQIVND (reference sequence). CDR3 sequence: CASSMGQLNEKLFF. CDR3 sequence (DNA): TGTGCCAGTAGTATGGGGCAGCTTAATGAAAAACTGTTTTTT.

The rearrangement uses TRBV6-8 and TRBJ2-7; 14 nucleotides match TRBD2. J lost 7 bases, V lost 7 bases, and 9 bases had no gene match. The germline V gene encodes CDR1 MNHGY and CDR2 SAAAGT. This CDR3 is built from 15 residues. CDR3 coding DNA: TGTGCCAGCACCAGGGGACTAGCGGGAGACGAAGAGCAGTACTTC. Residues: CASTRGLAGDEEQYF.